The present T cell receptor (beta chain) was sequenced within a study of cytomegalovirus exposure and HLA in healthy donors. Trimming removed 3 bases from V and 7 bases from J, with 16 bases in between. CDR3 size: 14 residues. Germline-derived CDR1 and CDR2 are SGDLS and YYNGEE. PCR employed 60 Vbeta and 13 Jbeta primers. Only in-frame clones appear in the TCRdb table, and some are missing; sequencing was by immunoSEQ multiplex PCR. Its clone listing holds fewer than 130,000 clones. Input material: PBMCs. The receptor was derived from a man aged 50-60 years in good health and CMV-seronegative. V and J are TRBV9 and TRBJ1-1; possibly TRBD1 for D (5 bases). The CDR3 DNA reads as TGTGCCAGCAGCGGGGGGGTGGCTGAGGATGAAGCTTTCTTT. This translates into CASSGGVAEDEAFF.